The text below deals with one T cell receptor (beta chain). Repertoires were generated with immunoSEQ multiplex PCR, while TCRdb's copy carries only in-frame clones and drops some. The data hold 250,000 to 350,000 clones, with about 90% observed a single time. V was trimmed by 4 bases and J by 1 base, leaving 10 bases between them. CDR1 is SGHVS and CDR2 is FQNEAQ in the germline V gene. The length of the CDR3 is 14 residues. The record originates from a study of blood T cell repertoires in COVID-19. This rearrangement joins TRBV7-8 to TRBJ1-1; D call uncertain. Sequenced: peripheral blood. This TCR was recovered from a woman in her fifties or sixties with COVID-19, enrolled during active disease. The CDR3 bases are TGTGCCAGCAGCTCACAGACCGAGAACACTGAAGCTTTCTTT. Translation gives CASSSQTENTEAFF.